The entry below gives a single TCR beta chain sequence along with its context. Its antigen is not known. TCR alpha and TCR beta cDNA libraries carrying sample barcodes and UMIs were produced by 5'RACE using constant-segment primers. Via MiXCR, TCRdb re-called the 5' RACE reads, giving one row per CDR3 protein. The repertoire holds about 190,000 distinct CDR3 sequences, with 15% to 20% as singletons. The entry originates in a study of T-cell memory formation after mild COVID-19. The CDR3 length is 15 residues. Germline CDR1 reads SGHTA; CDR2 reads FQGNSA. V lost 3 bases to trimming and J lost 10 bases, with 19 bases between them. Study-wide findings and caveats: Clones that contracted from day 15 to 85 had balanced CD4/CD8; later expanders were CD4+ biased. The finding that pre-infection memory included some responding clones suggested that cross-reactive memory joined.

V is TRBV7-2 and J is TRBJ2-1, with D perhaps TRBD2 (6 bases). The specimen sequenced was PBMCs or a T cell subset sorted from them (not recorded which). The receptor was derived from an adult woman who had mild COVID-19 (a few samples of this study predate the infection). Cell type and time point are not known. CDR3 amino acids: CASSFLGPSGLEQFF. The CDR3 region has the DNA TGTGCCAGCAGCTTCCTAGGCCCCAGCGGGCTGGAGCAGTTCTTC.